This T cell receptor beta chain was sequenced in a study of cytomegalovirus exposure and HLA in healthy donors. Study at large: In an early release, HLA-typed donors contributed tens of millions of unique TCR sequences. Assignment to the Caucasian-associated ancestry cluster applied to approximately 80% of the approximately 360 genotyped donors. Overall study findings and caveats: In a later analysis, TCR beta V- and J-gene trimming was associated with a missense DCLRE1C variant. A prior analysis recorded that most TCR beta V segments were productive about 90% or about 30% of the time.

Germline CDR1 is SGDLS and CDR2 is YYNGEE. The CDR3 spans 15 residues. Trimming at V came to 4 bases and at J to 3 bases, leaving 8 bases not matched to a gene. As to this clone: Antigen unknown.

A multiplex PCR was run with 60 Vbeta primers and 13 Jbeta primers. The table came from immunoSEQ multiplex PCR; TCRdb's copy has only in-frame clones and leaves some out. The repertoire consists of some 120,000 clones, with about 80% occurring once and the leading ten covering approximately 10%. V and J are TRBV9 and TRBJ1-1; 8 bases are shared with TRBD1. This sequence was found in a man between 25 and 39 years old in good health and CMV-seropositive. The sample was PBMCs. CDR3 region: CASSPGQGRHTEAFF. Here the CDR3 DNA reads TGTGCCAGCAGCCCCGGACAGGGAAGGCACACTGAAGCTTTCTTT. Looking up the rest from reference TRBV9 and TRBJ1-1 gives the full variable domain: DSGVTQTPKHLITATGQRVTLRCSPRSGDLSVYWYQQSLDQGLQFLIQYYNGEERAKGNILERFSAQQFPDLHSELNLSSLELGDSALYFCASSPGQGRHTEAFFGQGTRLTVV.